This T cell receptor (beta chain) was retrieved from a study of blood T cells in healthy people across ages. This clonotype appeared a few times. What it binds is unknown. For the second PCR, which ran for 7 to 11 cycles, a sample-barcoded 5' primer and a J-beta primer mix were used. Paired-end reads containing CDR3 totaled no fewer than 2.5 million for each sample. TCRdb re-analysed the 5' RACE reads in MiXCR, keeping a single row per CDR3 protein. The sample includes some 1,800,000 distinct CDR3 sequences, roughly two fifths seen only once; the top ten take roughly 23%. Germline CDR1 is SGDLS and CDR2 is YYNGEE. The V and J ends lost 8 bases and 0 bases respectively, with 15 bases between them. The CDR3 runs 15 residues. General observations from the study: A strong correlation was found between TCR beta diversity and the percentage of naive T cells.

The sequenced sample was blood. This receptor was identified in a human donor in good health. The gene calls are TRBV9 and TRBJ1-5, with D possibly TRBD1 on 5 matching bases. CDR3 coding DNA: TGTGCCAGTAGCACGGGACCCGATAGCAATCAGCCCCAGCATTTT. Amino acids: CASSTGPDSNQPQHF.